Below, 9 T cell receptor beta chains from the same sample are listed, as sequenced in a study of cytotoxic CD8 clonotypes in ibrutinib-treated CLL. Data came from immunoSEQ multiplex PCR; TCRdb stores just in-frame clones and leaves some out. The data show around 140,000 clones, around 82% seen once. The sequencing here drew on PBMCs, taken after 36 months of ibrutinib treatment. These receptors were taken from a human donor with chronic lymphocytic leukemia.

The rearrangement joins TRBV5-6 to TRBJ1-3; D not resolved. The germline V gene encodes CDR1 SGHDT and CDR2 YYEEEE. V shed 1 base and J shed 0 bases, with 5 bases lying between them. The CDR3 covers 14 residues. The CDR3 region is CASSLISSGNTIYF. Here the CDR3 DNA reads TGTGCCAGCAGCTTGATTAGCTCTGGAAACACCATATATTTT.

The V gene is TRBV5-1, the J gene TRBJ2-5; weak D call: TRBD2 (6 bases). The CDR3 totals 12 residues. Germline CDR1 and CDR2: SGHRS and YFSETQ. Trimming pared 5 bases from V and 5 bases from J, leaving 10 bases between. The CDR3 region has the DNA TGCGCCAGCAGTTGGGGAGGTGAGACCCAGTACTTC. It yields the protein CASSWGGETQYF.

This chain links TRBV5-1 with TRBJ2-5; TRBD2 is a possible D gene (6 bases). From germline, CDR1 is SGHRS and CDR2 YFSETQ. Trimming shortened V by 0 bases and J by 2 bases, and 11 bases separated the two germline ends. CDR3 length equals 15 residues. CDR3 nucleotides: TGCGCCAGCAGCTTGGTCGGGGGACCTCAAGAGACCCAGTACTTC. It is translated as CASSLVGGPQETQYF.

J is TRBJ2-2 and V is TRBV28; 7 nucleotides line up with TRBD2. Germline lookup yields CDR1 MDHEN and CDR2 SYDVKM. This CDR3 contains 14 residues. V trimming: 2 bases; J trimming: 4 bases; junction bases outside the gene matches: 1. CDR3 in amino acids: CASSLASGTGELFF. CDR3 bases: TGTGCCAGCAGTTTAGCTAGCGGCACCGGGGAGCTGTTTTTT. Filled out from reference TRBV28 and TRBJ2-2, the complete variable domain reads DVKVTQSSRYLVKRTGEKVFLECVQDMDHENMFWYRQDPGLGLRLIYFSYDVKMKEKGDIPEGYSVSREKKERFSLILESASTNQTSMYLCASSLASGTGELFFGEGSRLTVL.

This sequence joins TRBV9 and TRBJ2-2; D ambiguous. CDR1 is SGDLS, CDR2 YYNGEE, per germline. The CDR3 runs to 11 residues. Trimming left V 6 bases short and J 7 bases short, with 7 bases between. This CDR3 reads CASMSGGELFF. As DNA, the CDR3 is TGTGCCAGCATGAGTGGCGGGGAGCTGTTTTTT. The full variable domain, completed using reference TRBV9 and TRBJ2-2, is DSGVTQTPKHLITATGQRVTLRCSPRSGDLSVYWYQQSLDQGLQFLIQYYNGEERAKGNILERFSAQQFPDLHSELNLSSLELGDSALYFCASMSGGELFFGEGSRLTVL.

The chain recombines TRBV4-1 with TRBJ1-5, with 10 bases identical to TRBD1. Germline V CDR1 and CDR2: MGHRA, YSYEKL. V dropped 3 bases and J dropped 0; count of bases not matched to a gene: 11. The CDR3 has 19 amino acids. The CDR3 sequence: CASSHGVGQGGTSNQPQHF. The CDR3 nucleotides read TGCGCCAGCAGCCATGGGGTTGGACAGGGGGGGACTAGCAATCAGCCCCAGCATTTT.

The chain joins TRBV5-6 to TRBJ1-3; D uncertain. The CDR3 extends over 17 amino acids. Trimming removed 7 bases from V and 0 bases from J, with 20 bases in between. From germline, CDR1 is SGHDT and CDR2 YYEEEE. The CDR3 is CASGYSRTYLSGNTIYF. In nucleotides, the CDR3 is TGTGCCAGCGGATACTCCAGGACGTATCTCTCTGGAAACACCATATATTTT.

The gene calls are TRBV29-1 and TRBJ2-3, with 8 nucleotides matching TRBD2. The CDR3 contains 14 residues. Germline CDR1 SQVTM, CDR2 ANQGSEA. The trim removed 2 bases at V and 0 bases at J, leaving 1 base unmatched. This CDR3 reads CSVEPSGSTDTQYF. The CDR3 DNA reads TGCAGCGTTGAACCTAGCGGGAGCACAGATACGCAGTATTTT.

This chain connects TRBV18 to TRBJ2-2; TRBD2 agrees at 8 bases. Unmatched junction bases numbered 10, after V lost 3 bases and J lost 7 bases. The CDR3 loop spans 16 amino acids. Germline lookup yields CDR1 KGHSH and CDR2 LQKENI. CDR3 nucleotide sequence: TGTGCCAGCTCACCCGCCGTAGCGGGAAGTAGCGGGGAGCTGTTTTTT. Residues: CASSPAVAGSSGELFF.